The T cell receptor beta chain under discussion was sequenced for a study of cytomegalovirus exposure and HLA in healthy donors. Whole-study context: A later analysis reported the same platform for the roughly 110 validation repertoires and the approximately 700 first-cohort repertoires.

TCRdb's table, derived via immunoSEQ multiplex PCR, lists solely in-frame clones and lacks some. The table includes 100,000 or so clones, around 87% detected once. Study conclusions and caveats: Reports indicated that the classifier achieved high specificity and sensitivity in diagnosing cytomegalovirus status. In the 130 or so validation repertoires, approximately 93% of cluster scores exceeded 0, per a later analysis.

Donors came from a validation cohort of about 120 subjects, distinct from the first 666-subject cohort. Points on this clone: Its antigen is as yet unknown.

The specimen was PBMCs. This receptor was identified in a woman under 30 in good health and CMV-seropositive.

CDR3 in amino acids: CASSSARGQGWGKLFF. Written as DNA, the CDR3 is TGCGCCAGCAGCTCCGCACGGGGACAGGGTTGGGGGAAACTGTTTTTT. The chain couples TRBV5-1 to TRBJ1-4, with 9 bases matching TRBD1. V gave up 3 bases and J gave up 11 bases; unmatched junction bases: 14. Per germline, CDR1 SGHRS and CDR2 YFSETQ. There are 16 residues in the CDR3.